Listed below are T cell receptor beta chains from one sample, sequenced in a study of OX40 agonist ivuxolimab in advanced cancers. Clones were sequenced by immunoSEQ multiplex PCR, and TCRdb holds only the in-frame ones, with some missing. The sample lists approximately 82,000 clones, 75% to 90% occurring once. Sample: CD4+ or CD8+ T cells sorted from blood, taken in a trial of the OX40 agonist ivuxolimab. The receptors derive from an adult with an advanced solid tumor such as melanoma, head and neck, liver or kidney cancer. The CDR3 runs from the conserved cysteine through the conserved F or W. Fields, in order: CDR3 protein, CDR3 DNA, V gene, D gene, J gene, clone size. The D gene is left open where the match is weak. Only part of the rows carry a size: once, few, many, or a class if the clone is expanded.

cdr3_aa: CASSRDRGREQPQHF; cdr3_nt: TGTGCCAGCAGCCGGGACAGGGGGCGGGAGCAGCCCCAGCATTTT; v_call: TRBV2; d_call: TRBD1; j_call: TRBJ1-5; clone_size: few
cdr3_aa: CANSESGGREETQYF; cdr3_nt: TGTGCCAACTCTGAGAGCGGGGGGCGGGAGGAGACCCAGTACTTC; v_call: TRBV5-5; d_call: TRBD2; j_call: TRBJ2-5; clone_size: -
cdr3_aa: CASSILYIAYNQPQHF; cdr3_nt: TGTGCCAGTAGTATCCTATATATAGCATATAATCAGCCCCAGCATTTT; v_call: TRBV19; d_call: -; j_call: TRBJ1-5; clone_size: -
cdr3_aa: CASSQTGGVAFF; cdr3_nt: TGTGCCAGCAGCCAGACAGGTGGGGTAGCTTTCTTT; v_call: TRBV7-2; d_call: -; j_call: TRBJ1-1; clone_size: -
cdr3_aa: CASSLGPGPNSPLHF; cdr3_nt: TGTGCCAGTAGTCTTGGACCGGGCCCAAATTCACCCCTCCACTTT; v_call: TRBV19; d_call: -; j_call: TRBJ1-6; clone_size: once
cdr3_aa: CASSSTVRGTSGSYEQYF; cdr3_nt: TGTGCCAGCAGCTCAACTGTGAGAGGGACTAGCGGCTCCTACGAGCAGTACTTC; v_call: TRBV28; d_call: TRBD2; j_call: TRBJ2-7; clone_size: -
cdr3_aa: CASSLEPQGAQYF; cdr3_nt: TGTGCCAGCAGCTTAGAACCGCAGGGCGCGCAGTACTTC; v_call: TRBV11-2; d_call: -; j_call: TRBJ2-7; clone_size: -
cdr3_aa: CASSPGTPGSGNTIYF; cdr3_nt: TGTGCCAGCTCACCTGGGACACCCGGTAGTGGAAACACCATATATTTT; v_call: TRBV18; d_call: -; j_call: TRBJ1-3; clone_size: -
cdr3_aa: CASSLLPRGLRDQPQHF; cdr3_nt: TGCGCCAGCAGCTTGCTGCCCAGGGGGCTACGGGATCAGCCCCAGCATTTT; v_call: TRBV5-1; d_call: TRBD1; j_call: TRBJ1-5; clone_size: -
cdr3_aa: CASSLAWGADTQYF; cdr3_nt: TGTGCCAGCAGCTTAGCTTGGGGGGCAGATACGCAGTATTTT; v_call: TRBV7-2; d_call: -; j_call: TRBJ2-3; clone_size: -